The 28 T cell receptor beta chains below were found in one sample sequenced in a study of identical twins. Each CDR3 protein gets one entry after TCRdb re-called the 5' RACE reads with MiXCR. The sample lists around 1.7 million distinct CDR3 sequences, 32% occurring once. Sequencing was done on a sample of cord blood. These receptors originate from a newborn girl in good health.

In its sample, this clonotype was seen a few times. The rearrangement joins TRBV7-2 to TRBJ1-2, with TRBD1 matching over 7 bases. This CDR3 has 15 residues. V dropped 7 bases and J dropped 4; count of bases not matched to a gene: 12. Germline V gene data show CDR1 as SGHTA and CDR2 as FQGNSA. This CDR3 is CASTSLLDRAYGYTF. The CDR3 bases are TGTGCCAGCACCTCCCTTTTAGACAGGGCCTATGGCTACACCTTC.

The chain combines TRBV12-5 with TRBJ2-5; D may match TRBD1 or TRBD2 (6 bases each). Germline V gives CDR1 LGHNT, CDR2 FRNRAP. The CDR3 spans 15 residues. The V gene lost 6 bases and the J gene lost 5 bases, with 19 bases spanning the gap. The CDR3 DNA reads TGTGCTAGTGGGCCCCTTCGGGGGCAAGGGGAGACCCAGTACTTC. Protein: CASGPLRGQGETQYF.

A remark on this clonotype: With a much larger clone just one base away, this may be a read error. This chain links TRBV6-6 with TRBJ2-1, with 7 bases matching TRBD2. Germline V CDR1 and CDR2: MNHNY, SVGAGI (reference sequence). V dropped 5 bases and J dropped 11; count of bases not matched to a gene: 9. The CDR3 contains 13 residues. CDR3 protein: CASSPKLTSQQFF. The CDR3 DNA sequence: TGTGCCAGCAGTCCGAAATTGACTAGCCAGCAGTTCTTC.

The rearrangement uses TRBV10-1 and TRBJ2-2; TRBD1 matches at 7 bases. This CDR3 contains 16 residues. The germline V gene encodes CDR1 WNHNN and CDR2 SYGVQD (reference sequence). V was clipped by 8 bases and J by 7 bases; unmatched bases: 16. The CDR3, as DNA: TGCGCCAGCCTAGGACCAAGACAGGGTTTTGACGGGGAGCTGTTTTTT. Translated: CASLGPRQGFDGELFF.

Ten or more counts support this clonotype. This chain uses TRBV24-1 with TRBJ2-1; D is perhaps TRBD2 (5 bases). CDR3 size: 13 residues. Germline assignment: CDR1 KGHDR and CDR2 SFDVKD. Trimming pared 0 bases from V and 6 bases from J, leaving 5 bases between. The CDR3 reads CATSDLRGNEQFF. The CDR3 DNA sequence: TGTGCCACCAGTGATTTGCGGGGCAATGAGCAGTTCTTC.

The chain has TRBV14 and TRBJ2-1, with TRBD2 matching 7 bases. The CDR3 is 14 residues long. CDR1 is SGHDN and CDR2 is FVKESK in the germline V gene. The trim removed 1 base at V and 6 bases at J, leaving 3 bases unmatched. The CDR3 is CASSQGDYLNEQFF. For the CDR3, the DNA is TGTGCCAGCAGCCAAGGGGACTACCTCAATGAGCAGTTCTTC.

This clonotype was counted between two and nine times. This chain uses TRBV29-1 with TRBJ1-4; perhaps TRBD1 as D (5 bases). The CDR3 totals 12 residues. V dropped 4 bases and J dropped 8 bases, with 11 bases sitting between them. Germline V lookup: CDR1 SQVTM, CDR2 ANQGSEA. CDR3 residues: CSVVGAREKLFF. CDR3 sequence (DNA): TGCAGCGTTGTTGGGGCCCGAGAAAAACTGTTTTTT.

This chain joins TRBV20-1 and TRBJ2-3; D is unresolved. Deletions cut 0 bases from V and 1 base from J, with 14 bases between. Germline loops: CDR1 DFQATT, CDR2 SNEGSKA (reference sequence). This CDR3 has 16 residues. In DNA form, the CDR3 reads TGCAGTGCTAGAGAGGTACCAAATGTGGGCACAGATACGCAGTATTTT. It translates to CSAREVPNVGTDTQYF.

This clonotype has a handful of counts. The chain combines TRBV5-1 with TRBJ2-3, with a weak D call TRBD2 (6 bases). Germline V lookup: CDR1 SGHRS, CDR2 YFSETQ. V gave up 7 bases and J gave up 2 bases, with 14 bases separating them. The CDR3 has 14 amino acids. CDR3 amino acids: CASGGEAFTDTQYF. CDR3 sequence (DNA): TGCGCCAGCGGCGGGGAGGCGTTCACAGATACGCAGTATTTT.

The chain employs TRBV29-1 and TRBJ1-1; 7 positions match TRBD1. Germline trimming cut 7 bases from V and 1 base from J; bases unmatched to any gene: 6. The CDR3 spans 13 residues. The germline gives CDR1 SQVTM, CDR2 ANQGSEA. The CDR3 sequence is CSGTQGGNTEAFF. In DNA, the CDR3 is TGCAGCGGGACTCAGGGGGGGAACACTGAAGCTTTCTTT.

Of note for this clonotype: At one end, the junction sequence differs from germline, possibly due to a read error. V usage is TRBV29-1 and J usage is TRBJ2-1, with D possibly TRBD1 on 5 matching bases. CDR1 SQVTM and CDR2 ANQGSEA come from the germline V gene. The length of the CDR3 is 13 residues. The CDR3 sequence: CNVGAGLYNEQFF. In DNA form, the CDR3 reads TGCAACGTTGGGGCAGGGTTGTACAATGAGCAGTTCTTC.

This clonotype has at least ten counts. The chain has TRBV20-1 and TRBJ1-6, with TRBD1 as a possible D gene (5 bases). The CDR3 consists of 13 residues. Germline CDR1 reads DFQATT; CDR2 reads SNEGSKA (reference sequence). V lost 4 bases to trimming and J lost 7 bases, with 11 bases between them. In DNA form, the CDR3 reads TGCAGTGCTACTGGGACCGCCAATTCACCCCTCCACTTT. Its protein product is CSATGTANSPLHF.

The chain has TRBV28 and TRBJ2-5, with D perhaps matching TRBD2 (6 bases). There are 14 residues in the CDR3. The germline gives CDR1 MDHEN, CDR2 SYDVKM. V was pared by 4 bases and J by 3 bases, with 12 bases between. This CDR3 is CASSWPGGEETQYF. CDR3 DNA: TGTGCCAGCAGTTGGCCAGGAGGGGAAGAGACCCAGTACTTC.

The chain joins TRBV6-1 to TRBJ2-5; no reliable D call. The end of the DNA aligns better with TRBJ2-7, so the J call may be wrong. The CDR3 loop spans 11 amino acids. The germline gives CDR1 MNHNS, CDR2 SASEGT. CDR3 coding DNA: TGTGCCAGCAGGAAAGCGTACGAGCAGTACTTC. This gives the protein CASRKAYEQYF.

The DNA of the CDR3 is TGTGCCAGCAGTCCCGGGGACGGTTGGGGGTATGAGCAGTTCTTC. Translation gives CASSPGDGWGYEQFF. V usage is TRBV25-1 and J usage is TRBJ2-1; either TRBD1 or TRBD2 may supply D (5 bases each). The V gene lost 5 bases and the J gene lost 8 bases, with 19 bases spanning the gap. Germline CDR1 is MGHDK and CDR2 is SYGVNS. The CDR3 has 15 amino acids.

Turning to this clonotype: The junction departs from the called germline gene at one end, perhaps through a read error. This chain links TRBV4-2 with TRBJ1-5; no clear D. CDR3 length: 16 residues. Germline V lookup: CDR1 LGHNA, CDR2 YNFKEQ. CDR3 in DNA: TGTGCCAGCAGCCAAGATCGGGCAGCAATTAATCAGCCCCGGCATTTT. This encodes CASSQDRAAINQPRHF.

DNA for the CDR3: TGCAGCGTTGAAGGGTTGAATGAGCAGTTCTTC. Encoded protein: CSVEGLNEQFF. This chain connects TRBV29-1 to TRBJ2-1; D gene uncertain. There are 11 residues in the CDR3. Per the germline V gene, CDR1 is SQVTM and CDR2 is ANQGSEA. With 1 base removed from V and 7 bases from J, the gap between germline ends came to 5 bases.

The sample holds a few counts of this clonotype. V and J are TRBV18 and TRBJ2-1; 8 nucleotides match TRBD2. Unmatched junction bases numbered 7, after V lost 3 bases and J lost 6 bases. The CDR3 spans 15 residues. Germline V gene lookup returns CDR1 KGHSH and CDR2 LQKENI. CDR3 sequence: CASSPRTGTSNEQFF. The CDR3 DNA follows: TGTGCCAGCTCACCCCGGACCGGGACTAGCAATGAGCAGTTCTTC.

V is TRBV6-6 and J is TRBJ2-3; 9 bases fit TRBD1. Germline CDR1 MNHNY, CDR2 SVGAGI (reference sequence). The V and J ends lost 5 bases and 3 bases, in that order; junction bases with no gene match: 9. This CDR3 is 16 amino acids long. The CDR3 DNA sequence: TGTGCCAGCAGTCCTTACCGGGACAGGGTGACAGATACGCAGTATTTT. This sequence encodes CASSPYRDRVTDTQYF.

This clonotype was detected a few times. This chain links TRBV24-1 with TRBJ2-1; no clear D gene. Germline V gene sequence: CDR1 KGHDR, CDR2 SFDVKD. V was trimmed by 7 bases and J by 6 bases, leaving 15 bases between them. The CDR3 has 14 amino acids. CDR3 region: CATSATGRGNEQFF. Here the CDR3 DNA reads TGTGCCACCAGCGCCACTGGGCGTGGCAATGAGCAGTTCTTC.

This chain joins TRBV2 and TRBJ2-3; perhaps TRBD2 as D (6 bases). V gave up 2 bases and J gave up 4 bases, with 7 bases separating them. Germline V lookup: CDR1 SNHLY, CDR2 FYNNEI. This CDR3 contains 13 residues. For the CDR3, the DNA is TGTGCCAGCAGTGAACCTAGCGCAGATACGCAGTATTTT. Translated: CASSEPSADTQYF.

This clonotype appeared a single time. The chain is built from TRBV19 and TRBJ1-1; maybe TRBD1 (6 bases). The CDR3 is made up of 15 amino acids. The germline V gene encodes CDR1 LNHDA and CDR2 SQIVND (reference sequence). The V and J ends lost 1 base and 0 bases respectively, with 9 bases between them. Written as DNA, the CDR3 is TGTGCCAGTAGTATAGCAGGGGCCCTGAACACTGAAGCTTTCTTT. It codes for CASSIAGALNTEAFF.

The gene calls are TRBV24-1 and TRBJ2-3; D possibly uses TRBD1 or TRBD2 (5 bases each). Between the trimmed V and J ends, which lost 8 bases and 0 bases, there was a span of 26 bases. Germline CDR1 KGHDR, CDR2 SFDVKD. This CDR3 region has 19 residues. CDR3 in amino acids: CATKTRGPSVHTSTDTQYF. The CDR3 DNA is TGTGCCACCAAGACTCGGGGACCTTCAGTCCACACTAGCACAGATACGCAGTATTTT.

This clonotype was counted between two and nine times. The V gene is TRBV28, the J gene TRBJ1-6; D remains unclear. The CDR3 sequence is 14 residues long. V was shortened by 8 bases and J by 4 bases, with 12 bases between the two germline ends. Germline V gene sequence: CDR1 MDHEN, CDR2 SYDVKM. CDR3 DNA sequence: TGTGCCAGCGCCCGACGGGTTTATAATTCACCCCTCCACTTT. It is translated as CASARRVYNSPLHF.

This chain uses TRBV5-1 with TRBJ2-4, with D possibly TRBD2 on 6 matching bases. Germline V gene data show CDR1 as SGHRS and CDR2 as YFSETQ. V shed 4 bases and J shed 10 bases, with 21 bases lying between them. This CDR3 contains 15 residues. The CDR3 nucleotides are TGCGCCAGCAGCCGAACTCCGGGAGACGGGGTGATTCAGTACTTC. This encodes CASSRTPGDGVIQYF.

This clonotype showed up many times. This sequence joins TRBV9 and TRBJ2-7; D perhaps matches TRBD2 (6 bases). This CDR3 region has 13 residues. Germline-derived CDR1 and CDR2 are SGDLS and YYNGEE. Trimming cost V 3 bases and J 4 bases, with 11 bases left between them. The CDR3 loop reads CASSDGGAYEQYF. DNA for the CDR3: TGTGCCAGCAGCGACGGGGGAGCTTACGAGCAGTACTTC.

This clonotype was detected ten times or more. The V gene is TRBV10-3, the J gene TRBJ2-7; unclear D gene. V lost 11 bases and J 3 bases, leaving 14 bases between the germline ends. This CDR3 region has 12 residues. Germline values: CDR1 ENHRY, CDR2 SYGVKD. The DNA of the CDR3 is TGTGCCTCGCACCAAGTGGGCTACGAGCAGTACTTC. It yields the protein CASHQVGYEQYF.

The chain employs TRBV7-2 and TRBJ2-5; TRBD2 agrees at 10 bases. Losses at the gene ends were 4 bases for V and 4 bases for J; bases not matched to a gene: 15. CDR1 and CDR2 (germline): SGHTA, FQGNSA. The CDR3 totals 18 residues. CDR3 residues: CASSSPAWASGSRETQYF. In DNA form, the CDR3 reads TGTGCCAGCAGCTCACCCGCCTGGGCTAGCGGGAGTAGAGAGACCCAGTACTTC.